The present entry profiles one T cell receptor beta chain with its context. Only in-frame clones appear in the TCRdb table, and some are missing; sequencing was by immunoSEQ multiplex PCR. The table has under 200,000 clones, about four fifths seen once; the top ten hold more than 3.5%. This sample is part of a study of blood T cell repertoires in COVID-19. Looking at the study overall: Nucleic acid was either cDNA or gDNA, and it came from T cells, B-cell-depleted T cells, or PBMCs.

In germline, CDR1 is SGHDT, CDR2 YYEEEE. The CDR3 extends over 15 amino acids. Losses at the gene ends were 4 bases for V and 6 bases for J; bases not matched to a gene: 6. This TCR came from an elderly woman with acute or convalescent COVID-19. The sequenced sample was peripheral blood. This chain connects TRBV5-6 to TRBJ2-2; 10 bases agree with TRBD2. Here the CDR3 DNA reads TGTGCCAGCAGCAGCGGGGGGGTGAGATCCGGGGAGCTGTTTTTT. Its protein is CASSSGGVRSGELFF.